The sequence of this T cell receptor (beta chain) was determined in a study of blood T cell repertoires in COVID-19 (dated by TCRdb to about 2020). Regarding the complete study: Collaborator samples came from the United States, Italy and Spain and covered acute and convalescent phases of COVID-19. The dataset comprised deeply sampled blood TCRbeta repertoires from subjects exposed to, actively infected with, or recovered from COVID-19. A de-identified subject ID, COVID-19 status, age in years and sex were almost always included in the sample metadata. Where available, HLA class I and class II types were obtained from metadata supplied by the sample provider rather than from assay-based typing. The material from the prospective study consisted of cDNA or gDNA derived from T cells, B-cell-depleted T cells, or PBMCs. The repertoires were released in a freely available public database intended as a resource for research on the immune response to SARS-CoV-2. Samples were obtained from the ongoing ImmuneRACE study (first 160 participants) and from some 1,200 subjects provided by 6 global collaborators. What the study reported, not specific to this receptor: How much clinical and demographic metadata was included differed by source and by participant, and the metadata was provided uncurated.

Remarks on this clone: The antigen it binds to is not known. No qualities accompany the bases; no much larger clone lies one base away.

The CDR3 starts with the cysteine, ends with the phenylalanine, and has 16 residues. Of all the DNA, just the CDR3 is kept, 48 bases in frame from base 1. Based on the germline V gene, the CDR1 and CDR2 sequences are MDHEN and SYDVKM. After removal of 2 bases from V and 2 bases from J, the junction retains 7 bases not matched to a gene. In Seattle, one collaborating source enrolled patients while the infection was active and tracked those patients longitudinally over the course of disease. The collaborating institutions used their own protocols to collect whole blood in K2EDTA tubes. For TCRbeta analysis, collaborator samples were shipped as frozen whole blood, as isolated PBMCs, or as DNA extracted from either sample type. TCRbeta CDR3 regions were amplified from genomic DNA using the immunoSEQ Assay, a bias-controlled multiplex PCR. Per the original workflow: Within the assay, amplification of reference gene primers was used to estimate how many nucleated cells each sample contained. Sequence reads were collapsed and filtered to measure the absolute abundance of every unique TCRbeta CDR3 rearrangement. Productive Simpson clonality was computed per sample as the square root of Simpson's diversity index over productive rearrangements. Imported from immuneACCESS, the table was reduced by TCRdb to in-frame sequences with V and J called. These copies leave out some clones; in studies compared against another copy, an unresolved V gene accounts for under half, and the cause of the remainder is not known. V, J and clone size are taken as reported in that table, and D and trimming were inferred from the DNA itself. This sample gives around 46,000 clones in total; approximately 87% of them show up just once. In total, the top ten clones hold 2% to 2.5% of the sample.

The sequence came from a woman of 80 years or more with COVID-19, enrolled during active disease. Recombination connected TRBV28 to TRBJ2-7; TRBD2 aligns with 9 central bases. Material for sequencing was peripheral blood. CDR3 sequence: CASSLGGGRATYEQYF. Read as DNA, the sequence is TGTGCCAGCAGTTTAGGAGGCGGGAGGGCCACCTACGAGCAGTACTTC.